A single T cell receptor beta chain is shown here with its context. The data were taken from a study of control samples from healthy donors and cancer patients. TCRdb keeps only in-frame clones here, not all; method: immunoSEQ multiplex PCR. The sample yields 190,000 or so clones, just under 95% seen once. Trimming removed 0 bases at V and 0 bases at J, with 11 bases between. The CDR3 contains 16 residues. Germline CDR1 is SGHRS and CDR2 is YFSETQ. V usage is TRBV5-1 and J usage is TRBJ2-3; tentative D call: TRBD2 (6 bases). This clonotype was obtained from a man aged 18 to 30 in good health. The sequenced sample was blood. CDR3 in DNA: TGCGCCAGCAGCTTGGTTGGTGGACTAAGCACAGATACGCAGTATTTT. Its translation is CASSLVGGLSTDTQYF.